The 16 T cell receptor beta chains presented below share a single source sample, sequenced in a study of T cells in Graves' hyperthyroidism and ophthalmopathy. Authors of the study amplified TCR beta CDR3 regions from RNA transcripts. The TCR CDR3 first-round RT-PCR relied on the HTBI primer set. A single record per CDR3 protein comes from TCRdb applying MiXCR to the multiplex PCR reads. The profile shows fewer than 400,000 distinct CDR3 sequences, 16% of them singletons. Sample: blood. The origin of the receptors is a man aged 25 to 40 with Graves' hyperthyroidism.

This chain joins TRBV6-8 and TRBJ2-1; D gene unclear. CDR3 length: 11 residues. The V end was cut by 5 bases, the J end by 11 bases, with 10 bases between. CDR1 and CDR2 (germline): MNHGY, SAAAGT. CDR3 nucleotides: TGTGCCAGCAGTGCCAGACATCAGCAGTTCTTC. Its protein is CASSARHQQFF.

This clonotype has only a few counts. V and J are TRBV7-9 and TRBJ2-3; D remains ambiguous. V was trimmed by 8 bases and J by 7 bases, leaving 7 bases between them. Germline CDR1 SEHNR, CDR2 FQNEAQ (reference sequence). CDR3 size: 10 residues. CDR3 coding DNA: TGTGCCAGCGCCGCAAATACGCAGTATTTT. Amino acid sequence: CASAANTQYF.

This clonotype was observed many times. V is TRBV5-1 and J is TRBJ2-1; no clear D gene. Trimming stripped 2 bases from V and 6 bases from J, with 12 bases between. Per germline, CDR1 SGHRS and CDR2 YFSETQ. The CDR3 sequence is 14 residues long. The chain's CDR3 is CASSFGRSGNEQFF. CDR3 DNA: TGCGCCAGCAGCTTCGGCCGATCGGGCAATGAGCAGTTCTTC.

The chain is built from TRBV29-1 and TRBJ2-7; TRBD1 or TRBD2 may be the D gene (5 bases each). The germline V gene encodes CDR1 SQVTM and CDR2 ANQGSEA. V was shortened by 7 bases and J by 6 bases, with 22 bases between the two germline ends. The CDR3 extends over 14 amino acids. This CDR3 is CSAAFGTERTEQYF. Written as DNA, the CDR3 is TGCAGCGCTGCCTTTGGGACGGAACGGACCGAGCAGTACTTC.

This clonotype has only one observation. Since a much larger clone is just one base distant, this may be a read error. The CDR3 here is CASTLRREGEQYF. The CDR3 DNA reads as TGTGCCAGCACCCTGAGGAGGGAGGGCGAGCAGTACTTC. The chain couples TRBV28 to TRBJ2-7, with TRBD2 matching over 7 bases. V gave up 7 bases and J gave up 6 bases; unmatched junction bases: 9. This CDR3 is built from 13 residues. Per the germline V gene, CDR1 is MDHEN and CDR2 is SYDVKM.

This clonotype has ten or more counts. V usage is TRBV11-2 and J usage is TRBJ2-7; D remains unclear. Trimming shortened V by 2 bases and J by 3 bases, and 14 bases separated the two germline ends. CDR3 length equals 15 residues. Germline V gene lookup returns CDR1 SGHAT and CDR2 FQNNGV. In nucleotides, the CDR3 is TGTGCCAGCAGCTTACCTCTGCAGTTAGGCTACGAGCAGTACTTC. Residues: CASSLPLQLGYEQYF.

This clonotype was counted a few times. The rearrangement links TRBV4-1 to TRBJ2-2, with 7 positions matching TRBD2. Germline loops: CDR1 MGHRA, CDR2 YSYEKL. The CDR3 totals 16 residues. V trimming: 4 bases; J trimming: 4 bases; junction bases outside the gene matches: 9. In DNA, the CDR3 is TGCGCCAGCAGCCCCCCACCGGGAGGTCCCACCGGGGAGCTGTTTTTT. As protein: CASSPPPGGPTGELFF.

The V and J genes are TRBV24-1 and TRBJ1-1; D ambiguous. This CDR3 is 11 amino acids long. Trimming shortened V by 6 bases and J by 5 bases, and 6 bases separated the two germline ends. Germline-derived CDR1 and CDR2 are KGHDR and SFDVKD. Written as DNA, the CDR3 is TGTGCCACCAGTCTCGGGACTGAAGCTTTCTTT. It specifies CATSLGTEAFF.

This clonotype was found many times. The chain couples TRBV6-2 or TRBV6-3 to TRBJ2-7; D is tentatively TRBD1 or TRBD2 (5 bases each). The V gene lost 6 bases and the J gene lost 3 bases, with 15 bases spanning the gap. The CDR3 extends over 14 amino acids. Germline V lookup: CDR1 MNHEY, CDR2 SVGEGT. CDR3 protein: CASSQGGDLYEQYF. The CDR3 DNA reads TGTGCCAGCAGCCAAGGTGGGGACCTCTACGAGCAGTACTTC.

This clonotype was recorded at least ten times. The genes are TRBV5-1 and TRBJ1-1; D is possibly TRBD1 (6 bases). Trimming pared 8 bases from V and 4 bases from J, leaving 18 bases between. Germline V gene data show CDR1 as SGHRS and CDR2 as YFSETQ. CDR3 size: 14 residues. Written as DNA, the CDR3 is TGCGCCAGTAGCCTGAGGGGGGGAAGCACTGAAGCTTTCTTT. It codes for CASSLRGGSTEAFF.

The chain employs TRBV24-1 and TRBJ2-1, with TRBD2 matching over 16 bases. Per the germline V gene, CDR1 is KGHDR and CDR2 is SFDVKD. This CDR3 is built from 17 residues. With 4 bases clipped from V and 7 bases from J, the junction kept 6 bases outside the gene matches. The CDR3 here is CATSDPGTSGRENEQFF. The CDR3 DNA reads TGTGCCACCAGTGACCCAGGGACTAGCGGGAGGGAAAATGAGCAGTTCTTC.

The table lists this clonotype with many counts. The chain joins TRBV7-9 to TRBJ1-1, with D maybe TRBD1 (5 bases). The CDR3 has 16 residues. CDR1 and CDR2 from the germline V gene are SEHNR and FQNEAQ (reference sequence). Trimming removed 4 bases at V and 0 bases at J, with 15 bases between. The CDR3 region is CASSSPGRDLNTEAFF. CDR3 in DNA: TGTGCCAGCAGCTCACCGGGCAGGGACTTGAACACTGAAGCTTTCTTT. The full variable domain, rest sourced from reference TRBV7-9 and TRBJ1-1, is DTGVSQNPRHKITKRGQNVTFRCDPISEHNRLYWYRQTLGQGPEFLTYFQNEAQLEKSRLLSDRFSAERPKGSFSTLEIQRTEQGDSAMYLCASSSPGRDLNTEAFFGQGTRLTVV.

There are many counts of this clonotype. V gene TRBV7-9 combines with J gene TRBJ2-3; 8 bases are shared with TRBD2. The CDR3 has 15 residues. The V segment lost 2 bases and the J segment 4 bases; nucleotides outside the gene matches: 5. Germline lookup yields CDR1 SEHNR and CDR2 FQNEAQ (reference sequence). In DNA form, the CDR3 reads TGTGCCAGCAGCTTATTGACTAGCGCCGCAGATACGCAGTATTTT. This sequence encodes CASSLLTSAADTQYF.

The chain uses TRBV29-1 and TRBJ1-1; D remains ambiguous. Trimming pared 3 bases from V and 12 bases from J, leaving 8 bases between. From germline, CDR1 is SQVTM and CDR2 ANQGSEA. CDR3 length equals 9 residues. CDR3 protein: CSVDVTTFF. The DNA of the CDR3 is TGCAGCGTTGACGTGACGACTTTCTTT.

In this sample, this clonotype turned up a few times. CDR3 nucleotide sequence: TGTGCCAGTAGTGTCGGGACCATTAATCCGGGGCGGGAGACCCAGTACTTC. Protein sequence: CASSVGTINPGRETQYF. The chain links TRBV19 to TRBJ2-5, with D perhaps matching TRBD1 or TRBD2 (5 bases each). Germline CDR1 and CDR2: LNHDA and SQIVND (reference sequence). The length of the CDR3 is 17 residues. The V end was cut by 5 bases, the J end by 5 bases, with 24 bases between. The full variable domain, completed using reference TRBV19 and TRBJ2-5, is DGGITQSPKYLFRKEGQNVTLSCEQNLNHDAMYWYRQDPGQGLRLIYYSQIVNDFQKGDIAEGYSVSREKKESFPLTVTSAQKNPTAFYLCASSVGTINPGRETQYFGPGTRLLVL.

This clonotype occurred a few times. The chain carries TRBV24-1 and TRBJ2-1, with 9 bases that match TRBD2. Germline values: CDR1 KGHDR, CDR2 SFDVKD. The J segment lost 1 base and the V segment lost 3 bases, leaving 3 bases of the junction unmatched. The CDR3 consists of 16 residues. Here the CDR3 reads CATSDASGTSYNEQFF. For the CDR3, the DNA is TGTGCCACCAGTGATGCTAGCGGGACATCCTACAATGAGCAGTTCTTC.